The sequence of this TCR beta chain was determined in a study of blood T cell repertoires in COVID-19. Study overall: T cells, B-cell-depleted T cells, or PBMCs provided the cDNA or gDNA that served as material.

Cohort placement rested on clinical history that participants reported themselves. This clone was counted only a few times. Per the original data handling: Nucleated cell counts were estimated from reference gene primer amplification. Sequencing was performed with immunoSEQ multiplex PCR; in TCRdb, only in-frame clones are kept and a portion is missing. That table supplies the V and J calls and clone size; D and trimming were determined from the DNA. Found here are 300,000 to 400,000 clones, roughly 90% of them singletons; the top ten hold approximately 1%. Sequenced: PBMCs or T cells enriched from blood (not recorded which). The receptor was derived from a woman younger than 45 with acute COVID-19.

CDR3 loop: CASSSGQGAENSPLHF. CDR3 coding DNA: TGTGCCAGCAGTTCCGGACAGGGGGCAGAAAATTCACCCCTCCACTTT. The rearrangement links TRBV27 to TRBJ1-6, with 11 bases lining up with TRBD1. The CDR3 has 16 amino acids. Germline trimming cut 4 bases from V and 7 bases from J; bases unmatched to any gene: 6. Germline CDR1 reads MNHEY; CDR2 reads SMNVEV (reference sequence).